This TCR beta chain was identified in a study of CD8+ T cells in alopecia areata. Investigators isolated RNA and reverse transcribed it into cDNA to act as the sequencing template. The data were produced by immunoSEQ multiplex PCR, yet TCRdb's version contains in-frame clones alone and is incomplete. The sample has tens of thousands of clones, approximately 46% seen once. The trim removed 3 bases at V and 4 bases at J, leaving 5 bases unmatched. Germline V gene sequence: CDR1 MNHEY, CDR2 SMNVEV (reference sequence). This CDR3 spans 15 amino acids. Peripheral blood and lesional scalp punch biopsies came from alopecia areata patients.

This TCR derives from a human donor with alopecia areata. The chain carries TRBV27 and TRBJ1-5; TRBD1 matches 8 bases. Sequences were derived from CD8+ T cells sorted from blood, sampled at week 0. As DNA, the CDR3 is TGTGCCAGCAGTTTCGGGACAGGCGCGAATCAGCCCCAGCATTTT. This encodes CASSFGTGANQPQHF.